This T cell receptor (beta chain) emerged from a study of T cell responses to AZD1222 COVID-19 vaccine. TCRdb keeps only in-frame clones here, not all; method: immunoSEQ multiplex PCR. The data hold more than 45,000 clones, with approximately 88% observed a single time. Trimming removed 1 base from V and 1 base from J, with 12 bases in between. CDR1 is GTSNPN, CDR2 SVGIG, per germline (reference sequence). This CDR3 is 15 amino acids long. V and J are TRBV30 and TRBJ2-3, with D perhaps matching TRBD1 (5 bases). The source is an adult in good health. Sample: peripheral blood, taken on day 0 of AZD1222 vaccination. CDR3 in amino acids: CAWSEKLGGTDTQYF. The CDR3 region has the DNA TGTGCCTGGAGTGAGAAGTTAGGGGGCACAGATACGCAGTATTTT.